Following are 28 T cell receptor beta chains from one sample sequenced in a study of sequential checkpoint blockade in melanoma. As for treatment: randomized to nivolumab then ipilimumab (arm A) or the reverse (arm B). Clones were read by immunoSEQ multiplex PCR, and TCRdb kept only the in-frame ones, dropping some. The sample records under 20,000 clones, approximately 26% being singletons. This sample comprised tumor tissue (inferred from file names), obtained from a patient given nivolumab and ipilimumab in sequence. Receptor source: a human donor with melanoma.

The rearrangement joins TRBV27 to TRBJ2-3; D is uncertain. This CDR3 has 13 amino acids. Germline loops: CDR1 MNHEY, CDR2 SMNVEV (reference sequence). This chain's CDR3 is CVQAFGSTDTQYF. CDR3 nucleotides: TGTGTCCAGGCGTTTGGTAGCACAGATACGCAGTATTTT.

This chain connects TRBV5-1 to TRBJ2-1; tentative D call: TRBD2 (6 bases). Looked up from germline, CDR1 is SGHRS and CDR2 is YFSETQ. The CDR3 is 16 residues long. V lost 2 bases to trimming and J lost 7 bases, with 19 bases between them. The CDR3 loop is CASSFTAFAGQNEQFF. The CDR3 DNA reads TGCGCCAGCAGCTTCACCGCCTTTGCGGGGCAAAATGAGCAGTTCTTC.

The rearrangement links TRBV6-8 to TRBJ2-5; possibly TRBD1 for D (5 bases). Looked up from germline, CDR1 is MNHGY and CDR2 is SAAAGT. This CDR3 is 14 amino acids long. Trimming stripped 6 bases from V and 5 bases from J, with 16 bases between. The CDR3, as DNA: TGTGCCAGCAGCGTGAAGTGGGGCTGGGAGACCCAGTACTTC. It codes for CASSVKWGWETQYF.

This clone occurred once. The rearrangement links TRBV18 to TRBJ1-2; no reliable D call. Trimming pared 6 bases from V and 4 bases from J, leaving 9 bases between. This CDR3 contains 12 residues. Germline V lookup: CDR1 KGHSH, CDR2 LQKENI. The CDR3 sequence: CASSPPGYGYTF. CDR3 in DNA: TGTGCCAGCTCCCCTCCGGGCTATGGCTACACCTTC.

The chain has TRBV19 and TRBJ1-5, with 10 bases matching TRBD1. Germline loops: CDR1 LNHDA, CDR2 SQIVND (reference sequence). The trim removed 5 bases at V and 6 bases at J, leaving 7 bases unmatched. The CDR3 contains 15 residues. As DNA, the CDR3 is TGTGCCAGTAGTGGAGGACAGGGGGGTAGTCAGCCCCAGCATTTT. This codes for CASSGGQGGSQPQHF.

This clone was counted at least ten times. The chain couples TRBV7-6 to TRBJ2-1, with 14 nucleotides matching TRBD2. CDR1 is SGHVS, CDR2 FNYEAQ, per germline. The CDR3 runs to 17 residues. The ends lost 5 bases at V and 8 bases at J; junction bases unmatched: 11. CDR3 DNA sequence: TGTGCCAGCAGCCTCGCCGGGACTAGCGGGAGCCTTCATGAGCAGTTCTTC. Translating it yields CASSLAGTSGSLHEQFF.

Many counts were recorded for this clone. This chain joins TRBV11-3 and TRBJ1-2, with D hard to call. V lost 0 bases, J lost 5 bases, and 10 bases lay in between. The CDR3 consists of 14 residues. In germline, CDR1 is SGHNT, CDR2 YENEEA. This chain's CDR3 is CASSLEWSVYGYTF. CDR3 bases: TGTGCCAGCAGCTTAGAATGGTCAGTTTATGGCTACACCTTC.

V gene TRBV10-2 combines with J gene TRBJ2-1; 7 bases map to TRBD1. Trimming took 3 bases from V and 5 from J; bases not matched to a gene: 10. The CDR3 spans 16 residues. The germline CDR1 and CDR2 sequences are WSHSY and SAAADI. The CDR3 region is CASSEGRDSAHNEQFF. Written as DNA, the CDR3 is TGCGCCAGCAGTGAAGGTCGGGACAGCGCCCACAATGAGCAGTTCTTC.

This clone occurred a few times. The CDR3 DNA is TGTGCCGGGAGACTAGCGGGGATTTCCAAAAACATTCAGTACTTC. Residues: CAGRLAGISKNIQYF. The genes are TRBV6-8 and TRBJ2-4, with 11 bases identical to TRBD2. The V gene end was trimmed by 11 bases and the J gene end by 2 bases; junction bases not matched to a gene: 8. The CDR3 is made up of 15 amino acids. CDR1 and CDR2 from the germline V gene are MNHGY and SAAAGT.

This clone was observed a few times. V and J are TRBV5-1 and TRBJ2-3, with D maybe TRBD2 (5 bases). The length of the CDR3 is 16 residues. Per germline, CDR1 SGHRS and CDR2 YFSETQ. The V and J ends lost 0 bases and 0 bases respectively, with 11 bases between them. This CDR3 is CASSLEEAVSTDTQYF. DNA of the CDR3: TGCGCCAGCAGCTTGGAGGAGGCGGTTAGCACAGATACGCAGTATTTT. Drawing the rest from reference TRBV5-1 and TRBJ2-3, the complete variable domain is KAGVTQTPRYLIKTRGQQVTLSCSPISGHRSVSWYQQTPGQGLQFLFEYFSETQRNKGNFPGRFSGRQFSNSRSEMNVSTLELGDSALYLCASSLEEAVSTDTQYFGPGTRLTVL.

This chain links TRBV4-1 with TRBJ2-1; D may be TRBD1 (5 bases). V lost 0 bases and J 2 bases, leaving 5 bases between the germline ends. The CDR3 spans 14 residues. Looked up from germline, CDR1 is MGHRA and CDR2 is YSYEKL. For the CDR3, the DNA is TGCGCCAGCAGCCAAGAGACAGCCTACAATGAGCAGTTCTTC. Translated, it gives CASSQETAYNEQFF.

This clone was observed many times. The DNA of the CDR3 is TGTGCCAGCAGATTGACTTCCGGGCCCAGATTGAACACTGAAGCTTTCTTT. It codes for CASRLTSGPRLNTEAFF. The J gene is TRBJ1-1, the V gene TRBV6-8; D unclear. CDR1 and CDR2 from the germline V gene are MNHGY and SAAAGT. The CDR3 extends over 17 amino acids. The V end lost 6 bases, the J end lost 0 bases, and 20 bases lay between the germline ends.

The chain combines TRBV28 with TRBJ2-1; 14 bases match TRBD2. Germline V gene sequence: CDR1 MDHEN, CDR2 SYDVKM. The ends lost 5 bases at V and 8 bases at J; junction bases unmatched: 5. The CDR3 spans 15 residues. The CDR3 region has the DNA TGTGCCAGCAGTCCCCTGGGACTAGCGGGAGATGAGCAGTTCTTC. This encodes CASSPLGLAGDEQFF.

V and J are TRBV18 and TRBJ2-5; no reliable D call. V was clipped by 5 bases and J by 4 bases, with 8 bases between them. The CDR3 covers 12 residues. Per the germline V gene, CDR1 is KGHSH and CDR2 is LQKENI. The CDR3: CASSEVPETQYF. CDR3 coding DNA: TGTGCCAGCTCAGAAGTTCCAGAGACCCAGTACTTC.

In this sample, this clone turned up many times. The rearrangement joins TRBV9 to TRBJ2-1; unclear D gene. The CDR3 is made up of 14 amino acids. In germline, CDR1 is SGDLS, CDR2 YYNGEE. Between the trimmed V and J ends, which lost 2 bases and 6 bases, there was a span of 12 bases. CDR3 amino acids: CASSVGFLSNEQFF. The CDR3 bases are TGTGCCAGCAGCGTGGGGTTCCTAAGCAATGAGCAGTTCTTC.

This clone appeared many times. The J gene is TRBJ1-3, the V gene TRBV11-3, with D perhaps matching TRBD1 (5 bases). There are 14 residues in the CDR3. Looked up from germline, CDR1 is SGHNT and CDR2 is YENEEA. Trimming took off 5 bases at V and 6 bases at J, with 14 bases between the two ends. CDR3 coding DNA: TGTGCCAGCAGCCCGGACGGGGGGATAAACACCATATATTTT. Translating gives CASSPDGGINTIYF.

The rearrangement uses TRBV19 and TRBJ2-5; no definite D call. V was trimmed by 8 bases and J by 2 bases, leaving 12 bases between them. This CDR3 region has 13 residues. Germline V gene lookup returns CDR1 LNHDA and CDR2 SQIVND (reference sequence). DNA of the CDR3: TGTGCCAGTCACAACACACAGCAAGAGACCCAGTACTTC. Translated, it gives CASHNTQQETQYF.

The V and J genes are TRBV7-4 and TRBJ1-1; D is unresolved. The length of the CDR3 is 13 residues. Trimming pared 8 bases from V and 1 base from J, leaving 11 bases between. Germline V gene sequence: CDR1 SGHVT, CDR2 SQSDAQ. The CDR3 nucleotides are TGTGCCAGCCGTAGCAGCCAGAACACTGAAGCTTTCTTT. Its translation is CASRSSQNTEAFF.

The chain couples TRBV28 to TRBJ2-7, with 13 bases matching TRBD2. Germline V CDR1 and CDR2: MDHEN, SYDVKM. This CDR3 is 15 amino acids long. V lost 5 bases and J lost 2; bases outside the gene matches: 3. DNA of the CDR3: TGTGCCAGCAGTATCGGACTAGCGGGGGCCTACGAGCAGTACTTC. This translates into CASSIGLAGAYEQYF.

The chain recombines TRBV15 with TRBJ1-1; no firm D call. V dropped 0 bases and J dropped 5 bases, with 10 bases sitting between them. Germline V lookup: CDR1 LNHNV, CDR2 YYDKDF (reference sequence). CDR3 length: 14 residues. DNA of the CDR3: TGTGCCACCAGCAGAGATACCGCGGGGACTGAAGCTTTCTTT. It is translated as CATSRDTAGTEAFF.

This clone has a handful of counts. The J gene is TRBJ1-1, the V gene TRBV11-3, with D unresolved. The germline gives CDR1 SGHNT, CDR2 YENEEA. Trimming shortened V by 3 bases and J by 8 bases, and 16 bases separated the two germline ends. The CDR3 has 14 amino acids. CDR3 nucleotide sequence: TGTGCCAGCAGCTTGGCCAGGAGGATATTCGAAGCTTTCTTT. Translated, it gives CASSLARRIFEAFF.

This clone showed up just a few times. V is TRBV5-1 and J is TRBJ2-2, with D possibly being TRBD1 (5 bases). V was trimmed by 6 bases and J by 4 bases, leaving 13 bases between them. The CDR3 length is 14 residues. Germline-derived CDR1 and CDR2 are SGHRS and YFSETQ. DNA of the CDR3: TGCGCCAGCAAAGTCTCTCAGGGCACCGGGGAGCTGTTTTTT. Translated: CASKVSQGTGELFF.

This clone was seen ten or more times. The J gene is TRBJ1-3, the V gene TRBV11-3, with D maybe TRBD1 (5 bases). CDR3 size: 16 residues. The V end lost 2 bases, the J end lost 0 bases, and 11 bases lay between the germline ends. CDR1 SGHNT and CDR2 YENEEA come from the germline V gene. As DNA, the CDR3 is TGTGCCAGCAGCTTAACGACAGCGGTCTCTGGAAACACCATATATTTT. Its translation: CASSLTTAVSGNTIYF.

The CDR3 DNA reads as TGTGCCAGCAGTTATCACGCGGGGGCGCTTGGGGCCAACGTCCTGACTTTC. The encoded protein is CASSYHAGALGANVLTF. The chain has TRBV6-8 and TRBJ2-6; D might be TRBD2 (7 bases). Germline V gene data show CDR1 as MNHGY and CDR2 as SAAAGT. The CDR3 extends over 17 amino acids. V lost 3 bases and J 3 bases, leaving 15 bases between the germline ends.

The chain couples TRBV9 to TRBJ1-1; possible D gene TRBD1, 6 bases. Trimming left V 4 bases short and J 3 bases short, with 13 bases between. Germline V gene lookup returns CDR1 SGDLS and CDR2 YYNGEE. The CDR3 runs 14 residues. CDR3 coding DNA: TGTGCCAGCAGCCCCCAGGGGAGGGACACTGAAGCTTTCTTT. This encodes CASSPQGRDTEAFF.

This clone was recorded only once. The chain combines TRBV5-1 with TRBJ1-5; TRBD1 might be the D (6 bases). In germline, CDR1 is SGHRS, CDR2 YFSETQ. Between the trimmed V and J ends, which lost 4 bases and 0 bases, there was a span of 14 bases. This CDR3 region has 16 residues. The CDR3 spells CASSPTGIYSNQPQHF. DNA for the CDR3: TGCGCCAGCAGCCCTACAGGGATTTATAGCAATCAGCCCCAGCATTTT.

The chain employs TRBV19 and TRBJ2-7; 7 nucleotides align to TRBD2. After removal of 2 bases from V and 5 bases from J, the junction contained 6 bases not matched to a gene. Per the germline V gene, CDR1 is LNHDA and CDR2 is SQIVND (reference sequence). The CDR3 is 14 amino acids. Here the CDR3 reads CASSISGDIHEQYF. CDR3 sequence (DNA): TGTGCCAGTAGTATAAGCGGGGATATACACGAGCAGTACTTC.

V and J are TRBV6-8 and TRBJ1-3, with 7 bases matching TRBD1. The CDR3 contains 16 residues. Germline V CDR1 and CDR2: MNHGY, SAAAGT. Losses at the gene ends were 6 bases for V and 3 bases for J; bases not matched to a gene: 11. The chain's CDR3 is CASSPRDSELGNTIYF. The CDR3 DNA is TGTGCCAGCAGCCCCCGGGACAGCGAACTTGGAAACACCATATATTTT.